This passage covers 22 T cell receptor beta chains from one sample sequenced in a study of PD-L1 blockade in urothelial cancer. TCRdb's copy holds only in-frame clones and misses some; the assay was immunoSEQ multiplex PCR. The table includes 50,000 or so clones, more than 70% detected once. Time point noted: pretreatment peripheral blood. This sample comprised PBMCs, obtained around atezolizumab (anti-PD-L1) treatment. All receptors come from a man in his fifties or sixties with urothelial cancer.

J is TRBJ1-1 and V is TRBV18; the D gene is possibly TRBD1 (5 bases). Germline V lookup: CDR1 KGHSH, CDR2 LQKENI. The CDR3 contains 17 residues. Trimming pared 4 bases from V and 0 bases from J, leaving 18 bases between. CDR3 protein: CASSLRGREVVNTEAFF. In nucleotides, the CDR3 is TGTGCCAGCTCACTTAGAGGCAGGGAGGTAGTGAACACTGAAGCTTTCTTT.

This chain links TRBV5-1 with TRBJ2-5; D might be TRBD2 (6 bases). Germline lookup yields CDR1 SGHRS and CDR2 YFSETQ. V lost 2 bases to trimming and J lost 1 base, with 9 bases between them. The CDR3 runs to 14 residues. In DNA form, the CDR3 reads TGCGCCAGCAGCTTTGATAGCGGCCAAGAGACCCAGTACTTC. It encodes CASSFDSGQETQYF.

This clone was picked up a small number of times. This sequence joins TRBV30 and TRBJ2-3, with D hard to call. Trimming left V 4 bases short and J 6 bases short, with 8 bases between. The CDR3 length is 11 residues. Germline V gives CDR1 GTSNPN, CDR2 SVGIG (reference sequence). The CDR3 reads CAWTHGDTQYF. The DNA for the CDR3 is TGTGCCTGGACCCACGGGGATACGCAGTATTTT.

The chain links TRBV6-5 to TRBJ2-1; 10 bases match TRBD1. The CDR3 length is 15 residues. Per the germline V gene, CDR1 is MNHEY and CDR2 is SVGAGI. V lost 6 bases, J lost 5 bases, and 7 bases stayed unmatched. CDR3 in DNA: TGTGCCAGCAGCCCAGACAGGGGGCGGGACAATGAGCAGTTCTTC. This sequence encodes CASSPDRGRDNEQFF.

The chain joins TRBV7-9 to TRBJ2-1, with D possibly being TRBD2 (5 bases). This CDR3 has 12 residues. V lost 3 bases and J lost 15, with 15 bases in between. Germline assignment: CDR1 SEHNR and CDR2 FQNEAQ (reference sequence). CDR3 DNA: TGTGCCAGCAGCTTTTCCGGACTCTCGCGGTTCTTC. Translation gives CASSFSGLSRFF.

J is TRBJ2-1 and V is TRBV9, with 7 bases identical to TRBD1. The V gene's germline CDR1 is SGDLS and CDR2 YYNGEE. The CDR3 has 15 residues. V lost 3 bases to trimming and J lost 0 bases; unmatched junction nucleotides: 3. CDR3 nucleotides: TGTGCCAGCAGCGGACAGGGAGCCTCCTACAATGAGCAGTTCTTC. This encodes CASSGQGASYNEQFF.

The chain carries TRBV19 and TRBJ1-4; D remains unclear. Germline CDR1 LNHDA, CDR2 SQIVND (reference sequence). This CDR3 is built from 14 residues. With 4 bases removed from V and 5 bases from J, the gap between germline ends came to 11 bases. CDR3 bases: TGTGCCAGTAGTACGAGTCACGGGAATGAAAAACTGTTTTTT. Amino acid sequence: CASSTSHGNEKLFF.

The chain joins TRBV5-8 to TRBJ2-3, with no clear D. V was shortened by 3 bases and J by 4 bases, with 3 bases between the two germline ends. The CDR3 length is 11 residues. CDR1 is SGHTS, CDR2 YDEGEE, per germline. The DNA for the CDR3 is TGTGCCAGCAGCTCCTCAGATACGCAGTATTTT. Translating gives CASSSSDTQYF. Supplemented by reference TRBV5-8 and TRBJ2-3, the full variable domain reads EAGVTQSPTHLIKTRGQQATLRCSPISGHTSVYWYQQALGLGLQFLLWYDEGEERNRGNFPPRFSGRQFPNYSSELNVNALELEDSALYLCASSSSDTQYFGPGTRLTVL.

V and J are TRBV9 and TRBJ2-1, with D perhaps TRBD2 (6 bases). V was cut by 3 bases and J by 2 bases, with 18 bases left in between. CDR1 is SGDLS and CDR2 is YYNGEE in the germline V gene. The CDR3 spans 17 residues. The DNA of the CDR3 is TGTGCCAGCAGCGAAGGGCAGGGTAGCGGTGCCTACAATGAGCAGTTCTTC. Its translation is CASSEGQGSGAYNEQFF. Supplemented by reference TRBV9 and TRBJ2-1, the full variable domain reads DSGVTQTPKHLITATGQRVTLRCSPRSGDLSVYWYQQSLDQGLQFLIQYYNGEERAKGNILERFSAQQFPDLHSELNLSSLELGDSALYFCASSEGQGSGAYNEQFFGPGTRLTVL.

The chain links TRBV6-5 to TRBJ2-7, with TRBD1 as a possible D gene (5 bases). V was trimmed by 7 bases and J by 0 bases, leaving 7 bases between them. The CDR3 extends over 12 amino acids. Per the germline V gene, CDR1 is MNHEY and CDR2 is SVGAGI. The DNA for the CDR3 is TGTGCCAGCATGGACAACTCCTACGAGCAGTACTTC. As protein: CASMDNSYEQYF.

J is TRBJ1-2 and V is TRBV4-3; TRBD1 might be the D (5 bases). Trimming left V 4 bases short and J 3 bases short, with 15 bases between. Germline assignment: CDR1 LGHNA and CDR2 YSLEER. This CDR3 spans 15 amino acids. CDR3 DNA: TGCGCCAGCAGCCCAGGGCCAGTCGTCGACTATGGCTACACCTTC. Translating it yields CASSPGPVVDYGYTF.

This chain links TRBV6-4 with TRBJ2-1; D might be TRBD1 (6 bases). Germline V gene data show CDR1 as MRHNA and CDR2 as SNTAGT. Trimming took 6 bases from V and 6 from J, leaving 15 bases between them. The CDR3 extends over 14 amino acids. For the CDR3, the DNA is TGTGCCAGCAGCGAGGGACACCCGAGCAATGAGCAGTTCTTC. This sequence encodes CASSEGHPSNEQFF.

V is TRBV18 and J is TRBJ2-1; 8 bases agree with TRBD2. J lost 2 bases, V lost 0 bases, and 9 bases had no gene match. The CDR3 has 18 residues. Germline V gene data show CDR1 as KGHSH and CDR2 as LQKENI. In DNA form, the CDR3 reads TGTGCCAGCTCACCACCGTGGAGTAGCGGGGTTACCTACAATGAGCAGTTCTTC. As protein: CASSPPWSSGVTYNEQFF.

The chain uses TRBV5-1 and TRBJ2-3; D is uncertain. Germline V gives CDR1 SGHRS, CDR2 YFSETQ. This CDR3 has 15 amino acids. Trimming removed 4 bases at V and 1 base at J, with 13 bases between. The CDR3 loop is CASSVENPGTDTQYF. In DNA, the CDR3 is TGCGCCAGCAGCGTTGAGAATCCCGGCACAGATACGCAGTATTTT.

The V call is TRBV7-3, the J call TRBJ2-5; TRBD2 aligns across 8 bases. The V gene's germline CDR1 is SGHTA and CDR2 FQGTGA. The CDR3 has 16 residues. With 2 bases clipped from V and 3 bases from J, the junction kept 8 bases outside the gene matches. The CDR3 reads CASSLVVAGGEETQYF. As DNA, the CDR3 is TGTGCCAGCAGCTTAGTTGTGGCGGGGGGCGAAGAGACCCAGTACTTC.

This chain connects TRBV5-1 to TRBJ2-4; a weak D match, TRBD2 (5 bases). There are 16 residues in the CDR3. Germline CDR1 and CDR2: SGHRS and YFSETQ. V lost 4 bases and J 0 bases, leaving 14 bases between the germline ends. DNA for the CDR3: TGCGCCAGCAGCCCGACCCTACTAGGAGCCAAAAACATTCAGTACTTC. This sequence encodes CASSPTLLGAKNIQYF.

The rearrangement uses TRBV2 and TRBJ2-1, with D maybe TRBD1 (5 bases). The length of the CDR3 is 13 residues. The germline V gene encodes CDR1 SNHLY and CDR2 FYNNEI. Trimming pared 7 bases from V and 5 bases from J, leaving 12 bases between. For the CDR3, the DNA is TGTGCCAGCAAGCGCCAGGGTAACAATGAGCAGTTCTTC. It encodes CASKRQGNNEQFF.

The rearrangement uses TRBV7-3 and TRBJ2-2; 9 bases are a match to TRBD1. The CDR3 consists of 15 residues. After removal of 7 bases from V and 3 bases from J, the junction contained 6 bases not matched to a gene. Germline loops: CDR1 SGHTA, CDR2 FQGTGA. The CDR3 loop is CASKRDRADTGELFF. The CDR3 DNA sequence: TGTGCCAGCAAGAGGGACAGGGCGGACACCGGGGAGCTGTTTTTT.

V is TRBV7-2 and J is TRBJ1-2; no clear D gene. Germline lookup yields CDR1 SGHTA and CDR2 FQGNSA. The CDR3 extends over 12 amino acids. V was cut by 2 bases and J by 5 bases, with 6 bases left in between. The CDR3 spells CASSLSPYGYTF. The CDR3 bases are TGTGCCAGCAGCTTATCTCCGTATGGCTACACCTTC. The full variable domain, its missing parts supplied by reference TRBV7-2 and TRBJ1-2, is GAGVSQSPSNKVTEKGKDVELRCDPISGHTALYWYRQSLGQGLEFLIYFQGNSAPDKSGLPSDRFSAERTGGSVSTLTIQRTQQEDSAVYLCASSLSPYGYTFGSGTRLTVV.

Of note for this clone: Other DNA sequences from this sample encode an identical CDR3 as well. The gene calls are TRBV5-4 and TRBJ2-6; 8 bases are shared with TRBD1. The J segment lost 1 base and the V segment lost 0 bases, leaving 0 bases of the junction unmatched. This CDR3 is built from 16 residues. The V gene's germline CDR1 is SGHNT and CDR2 YYREEE (reference sequence). The CDR3 protein is CASSLGTGSGANVLTF. The CDR3, as DNA: TGTGCCAGCAGCTTGGGGACAGGGTCTGGGGCCAACGTCCTGACTTTC.

The rearrangement joins TRBV5-4 to TRBJ1-2; 8 positions match TRBD1. From germline, CDR1 is SGHNT and CDR2 YYREEE (reference sequence). CDR3 length equals 16 residues. V was pared by 4 bases and J by 1 base, with 9 bases of the junction left unmatched. This CDR3 is CASSQTSGGSNYGYTF. For the CDR3, the DNA is TGTGCCAGCAGCCAAACATCAGGGGGCAGTAACTATGGCTACACCTTC.

The V call is TRBV6-1, the J call TRBJ1-5, with 8 bases aligning to TRBD1. Germline CDR1 is MNHNS and CDR2 is SASEGT. V was clipped by 4 bases and J by 6 bases; unmatched bases: 5. The CDR3 covers 14 residues. The CDR3 protein is CASSADRGGQPQHF. In DNA, the CDR3 is TGTGCCAGCAGTGCCGACAGGGGCGGTCAGCCCCAGCATTTT.